The TCR beta chain described here comes from a study of T-cell memory formation after mild COVID-19. The CDR3 runs to 13 residues. Per the germline V gene, CDR1 is LGHDT and CDR2 is YNNKEL (reference sequence). Trimming stripped 1 base from V and 12 bases from J, with 15 bases between. This clonotype rates as medium-sized. TCRdb used MiXCR to reprocess the 5' RACE reads, holding one entry per CDR3 protein. The sample records around 6,700 distinct CDR3 sequences, roughly 50% being singletons. The sample taken for sequencing was PBMCs or a T cell subset sorted from them (not recorded which). The genes are TRBV3-1 and TRBJ1-1, with D perhaps TRBD1 (6 bases). The source is an adult who had mild COVID-19 (a few samples of this study predate the infection). Cell type and time point are not known. The CDR3 region has the DNA TGTGCCAGCAGCCAAGCACGGGGGGCTAGATCTTTCTTT. Protein: CASSQARGARSFF.